This is a list of T cell receptor beta chains from one sample in a study of cytomegalovirus exposure and HLA in healthy donors. Clones were sequenced by immunoSEQ multiplex PCR, and TCRdb holds only the in-frame ones, with some missing. Of 150,000 to 200,000 clones listed, approximately 85% were seen once; the top ten hold around 2%. Sample: PBMCs. Source of these receptors: a man between 18 and 29 years old in good health and CMV-seronegative. Each CDR3 is given with its conserved first and last residue. D genes are given only for firm matches. The listing skips clone size in some rows; elsewhere it reads once, few, many or a size class.

V: TRBV5-5
J: TRBJ2-2
D: TRBD1
size: few
DNA: TGTGCCAGCAGAACGGGTACAGGGGCTGGGACCGGGGAGCTGTTTTTT
CDR3: CASRTGTGAGTGELFF

V: TRBV29-1
J: TRBJ1-6
D: TRBD1
size: .
DNA: TGCAGCGCGGTGGGACAGGCATATTCACCCCTCCACTTT
CDR3: CSAVGQAYSPLHF

V: TRBV6-5
J: TRBJ2-7
D: .
size: .
DNA: TGTGCCAGCAGCCCTACTAGGACAGCCTCCTACGAGCAGTACTTC
CDR3: CASSPTRTASYEQYF

V: TRBV9
J: TRBJ2-5
D: TRBD1
size: few
DNA: TGTGCCAGCACCAAAGGGGGGACAGGGGCCCAAGAGACCCAGTACTTC
CDR3: CASTKGGTGAQETQYF

V: TRBV2
J: TRBJ1-2
D: TRBD1
size: once
DNA: TGTGCCAGCACCGGACAGGGACCTTATGGCTACACCTTC
CDR3: CASTGQGPYGYTF

V: TRBV6-1
J: TRBJ2-4
D: .
size: .
DNA: TGTGCCAGCAGTGAACAGCCGGGGAACGGCAAAAACATTCAGTACTTC
CDR3: CASSEQPGNGKNIQYF

V: TRBV28
J: TRBJ2-7
D: TRBD1
size: once
DNA: TGTGCCAGCAGCTTCAACCCGGGACAGGCCTACGAGCAGTACTTC
CDR3: CASSFNPGQAYEQYF

V: TRBV29-1
J: TRBJ1-1
D: .
size: .
DNA: TGCAGCGTTGGTCCTCGACAGAGAGAAGAAGCTTTCTTT
CDR3: CSVGPRQREEAFF

V: TRBV28
J: TRBJ2-7
D: .
size: .
DNA: TGTGCCAGCAACGAGGGCGAGCAGTACTTC
CDR3: CASNEGEQYF

V: TRBV19
J: TRBJ2-2
D: TRBD2
size: .
DNA: TGTGCCAGTAGTATTTACCCCATGGGACTAGCGGGAGGCACCGGGGAGCTGTTTTTT
CDR3: CASSIYPMGLAGGTGELFF

V: TRBV27
J: TRBJ1-6
D: .
size: once
DNA: TGTGCCAGCAGTTTAGTAGGGGGGGCGTCCTATAATTCACCCCTCCACTTT
CDR3: CASSLVGGASYNSPLHF

V: TRBV15
J: TRBJ2-3
D: TRBD2
size: .
DNA: TGTGCCACCAGCAGCCTAGCGGGATACACAGATACGCAGTATTTT
CDR3: CATSSLAGYTDTQYF

V: TRBV9
J: TRBJ1-3
D: .
size: few
DNA: TGTGCCAGCAGTACGGACACTTCTGGAAACACCATATATTTT
CDR3: CASSTDTSGNTIYF

V: TRBV28
J: TRBJ2-2
D: TRBD1
size: .
DNA: TGTGCCAGCAGTGAGGGACAGGTGGGGGTTGGGGAGCTGTTTTTT
CDR3: CASSEGQVGVGELFF

V: TRBV7-9
J: TRBJ1-1
D: TRBD1
size: .
DNA: TGTTCCAGTGGACAGGGCGGCACTGAAGCTTTCTTT
CDR3: CSSGQGGTEAFF

V: TRBV18
J: TRBJ2-7
D: TRBD2
size: .
DNA: TGTGCCAGCTCAGCGCTACCTAGCGGGGGGGTTTACGAGCAGTACTTC
CDR3: CASSALPSGGVYEQYF

V: TRBV7-8
J: TRBJ2-2
D: TRBD1
size: .
DNA: TGTGCCAGCAGCCGTTGGACAGGTGGATCAGGCGGGGAGCTGTTTTTT
CDR3: CASSRWTGGSGGELFF

V: TRBV7-6
J: TRBJ1-4
D: .
size: .
DNA: TGTGCCAGCAGCTTAGCGCGGAATGAAAAACTGTTTTTT
CDR3: CASSLARNEKLFF

V: TRBV28
J: TRBJ2-7
D: .
size: .
DNA: TGTGCCAGCAGTTTATACCCAAGCCGCGGGCAATCCTACGAGCAGTACTTC
CDR3: CASSLYPSRGQSYEQYF

V: TRBV9
J: TRBJ2-1
D: TRBD1
size: .
DNA: TGTGCCAGCAGCGGAGGACAGGGCCCCTACAATGAGCAGTTCTTC
CDR3: CASSGGQGPYNEQFF

V: TRBV5-1
J: TRBJ2-5
D: TRBD1
size: .
DNA: TGCGCCAGCTTTCTCGGGACAGCTCAAGAGACCCAGTACTTC
CDR3: CASFLGTAQETQYF

V: TRBV4-3
J: TRBJ1-4
D: .
size: once
DNA: TGCGCCAGCAGCCAGACACAGGCTTTTAATGAAAAACTGTTTTTT
CDR3: CASSQTQAFNEKLFF

V: TRBV7-3
J: TRBJ2-2
D: .
size: .
DNA: TGTGCCAGCAGCTTAGCAGGATACACCGGGGAGCTGTTTTTT
CDR3: CASSLAGYTGELFF

V: TRBV18
J: TRBJ2-1
D: .
size: once
DNA: TGTGCCAGCTCACCCCCTGAGGGTTTCTACAATGAGCAGTTCTTC
CDR3: CASSPPEGFYNEQFF

V: TRBV2
J: TRBJ1-4
D: .
size: .
DNA: TGTGCCAGCAGTGAGTGGACAGAGAATGAAAAACTGTTTTTT
CDR3: CASSEWTENEKLFF

V: TRBV28
J: TRBJ2-4
D: TRBD1
size: .
DNA: TGTGCCAGCGGGACAGGGGCCAAAAACATTCAGTACTTC
CDR3: CASGTGAKNIQYF

V: TRBV30
J: TRBJ1-5
D: .
size: .
DNA: TGTGCCTGGGATACAGGGACCCACGATCAGCCCCAGCATTTT
CDR3: CAWDTGTHDQPQHF

V: TRBV28
J: TRBJ1-5
D: TRBD1
size: .
DNA: TGTGCCAGCAGTTTAGCCGACAGGGGTCATCAGCCCCAGCATTTT
CDR3: CASSLADRGHQPQHF

V: TRBV2
J: TRBJ2-4
D: .
size: .
DNA: TGTGCCAGCTATTCCCCTACTAGGAGGAACATTCAGTACTTC
CDR3: CASYSPTRRNIQYF

V: TRBV30
J: TRBJ1-2
D: .
size: .
DNA: TGTGCCTGGAGTCGACTCACTAACTATGGCTACACCTTC
CDR3: CAWSRLTNYGYTF

V: TRBV14
J: TRBJ2-2
D: TRBD2
size: .
DNA: TGTGCCAGCAGCCATTGGAACGGGAGGGACAACGGGGAGCTGTTTTTT
CDR3: CASSHWNGRDNGELFF

V: TRBV27
J: TRBJ2-7
D: .
size: .
DNA: TGTGCCAGCAGAGGGGCCTCCTACGAGCAGTACTTC
CDR3: CASRGASYEQYF

V: TRBV12-5
J: TRBJ2-2
D: TRBD2
size: .
DNA: TGTGCTAGTGGTTTGGTACGATACCGGACTAGCACCTGGGCCGGGGAGCTGTTTTTT
CDR3: CASGLVRYRTSTWAGELFF

V: TRBV7-2
J: TRBJ2-5
D: TRBD2
size: .
DNA: TGTGCCAGCGTCTCCTTGGGGGGGTTGGAGACCCAGTACTTC
CDR3: CASVSLGGLETQYF

V: TRBV4-1
J: TRBJ2-4
D: .
size: .
DNA: TGCGCCAGCAGCCCTGATTCGAGGGCAAACATTCAGTACTTC
CDR3: CASSPDSRANIQYF

V: TRBV2
J: TRBJ2-1
D: TRBD2
size: .
DNA: TGTGCCAGCAGTGGACCTAGCGGGGATTACAATGAGCAGTTCTTC
CDR3: CASSGPSGDYNEQFF